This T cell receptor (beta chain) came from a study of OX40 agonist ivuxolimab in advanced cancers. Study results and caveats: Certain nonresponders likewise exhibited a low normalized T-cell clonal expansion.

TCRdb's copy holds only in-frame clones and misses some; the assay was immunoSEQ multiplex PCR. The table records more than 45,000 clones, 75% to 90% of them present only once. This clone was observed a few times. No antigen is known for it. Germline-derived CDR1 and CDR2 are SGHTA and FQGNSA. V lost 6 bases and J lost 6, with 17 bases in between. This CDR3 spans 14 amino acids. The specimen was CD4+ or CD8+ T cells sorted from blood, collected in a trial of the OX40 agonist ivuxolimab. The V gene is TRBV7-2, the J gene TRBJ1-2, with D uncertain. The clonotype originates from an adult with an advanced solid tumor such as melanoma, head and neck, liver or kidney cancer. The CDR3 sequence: CASRPGGRPDGYTF. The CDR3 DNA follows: TGTGCCAGCAGACCGGGTGGCAGGCCAGATGGCTACACCTTC.